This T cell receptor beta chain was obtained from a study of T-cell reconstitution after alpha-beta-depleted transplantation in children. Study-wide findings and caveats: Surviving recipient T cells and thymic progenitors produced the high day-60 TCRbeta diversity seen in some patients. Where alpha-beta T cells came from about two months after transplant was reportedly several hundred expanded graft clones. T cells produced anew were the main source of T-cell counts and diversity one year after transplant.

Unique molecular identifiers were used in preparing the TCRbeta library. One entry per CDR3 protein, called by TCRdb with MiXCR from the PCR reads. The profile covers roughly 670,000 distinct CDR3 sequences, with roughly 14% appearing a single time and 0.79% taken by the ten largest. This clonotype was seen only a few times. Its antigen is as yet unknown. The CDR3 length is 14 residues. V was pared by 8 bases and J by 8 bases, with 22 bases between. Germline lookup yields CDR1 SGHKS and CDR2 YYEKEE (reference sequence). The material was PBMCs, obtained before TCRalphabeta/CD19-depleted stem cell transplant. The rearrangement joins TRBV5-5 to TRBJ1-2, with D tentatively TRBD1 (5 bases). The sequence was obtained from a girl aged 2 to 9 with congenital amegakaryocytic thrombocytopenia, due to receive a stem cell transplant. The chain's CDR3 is CASAVGEGFWGYTF. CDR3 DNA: TGTGCCAGTGCGGTGGGGGAAGGGTTTTGGGGCTACACCTTC. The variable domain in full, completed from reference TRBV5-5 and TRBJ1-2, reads DAGVTQSPTHLIKTRGQQVTLRCSPISGHKSVSWYQQVLGQGPQFIFQYYEKEERGRGNFPDRFSARQFPNYSSELNVNALLLGDSALYLCASAVGEGFWGYTFGSGTRLTVV.